A single TCR beta chain is shown here with its context. The repertoire was sequenced with immunoSEQ multiplex PCR; TCRdb's copy has only in-frame clones and lacks some. This table holds some 700,000 clones, 90% found once. These data originate in a study of shared clonotypes between healthy human individuals. The germline V gene encodes CDR1 SGDLS and CDR2 YYNGEE. V lost 4 bases and J lost 3; bases outside the gene matches: 8. The CDR3 has 15 residues. The chain combines TRBV9 with TRBJ1-2, with TRBD1 matching 8 bases. Sequencing input: memory CD8+ T cells from PBMCs. Described subset: CD45RO+ cells pooled with CCR7-negative TemRA cells. This receptor was obtained from a man aged 18 to 29 in good health. Some clones in this sample may be carry-over from other donors' samples. CDR3: CASSSRTGQDYGYTF. The CDR3 DNA follows: TGTGCCAGCAGCTCCCGGACAGGGCAAGACTATGGCTACACCTTC.